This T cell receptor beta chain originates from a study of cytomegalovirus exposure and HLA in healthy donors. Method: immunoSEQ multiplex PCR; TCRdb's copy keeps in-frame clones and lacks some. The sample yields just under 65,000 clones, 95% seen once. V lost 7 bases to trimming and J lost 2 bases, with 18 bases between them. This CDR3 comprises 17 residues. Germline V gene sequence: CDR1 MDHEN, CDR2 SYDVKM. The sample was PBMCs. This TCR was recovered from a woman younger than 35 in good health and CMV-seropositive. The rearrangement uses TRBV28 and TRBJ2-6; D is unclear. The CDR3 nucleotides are TGTGCCAGCACCACCCTGCTAGACTCAACTGGGGCCAACGTCCTGACTTTC. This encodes CASTTLLDSTGANVLTF.